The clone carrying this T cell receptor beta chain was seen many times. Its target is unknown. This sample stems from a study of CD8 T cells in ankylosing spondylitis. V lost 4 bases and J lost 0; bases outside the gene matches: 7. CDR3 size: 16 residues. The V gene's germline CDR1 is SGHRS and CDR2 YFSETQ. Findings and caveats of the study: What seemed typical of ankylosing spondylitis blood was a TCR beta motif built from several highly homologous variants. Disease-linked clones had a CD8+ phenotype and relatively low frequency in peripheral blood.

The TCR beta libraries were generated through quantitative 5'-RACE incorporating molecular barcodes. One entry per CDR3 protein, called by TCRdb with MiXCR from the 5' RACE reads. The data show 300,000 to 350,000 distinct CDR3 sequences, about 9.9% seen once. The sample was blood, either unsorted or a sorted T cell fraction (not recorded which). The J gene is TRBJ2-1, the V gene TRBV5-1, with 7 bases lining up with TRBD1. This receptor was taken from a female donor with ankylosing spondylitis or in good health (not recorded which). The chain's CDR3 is CASSTDRASSYNEQFF. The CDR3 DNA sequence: TGCGCCAGCAGCACCGACAGGGCGAGCTCCTACAATGAGCAGTTCTTC.